This T cell receptor (beta chain) derives from a study of T cell responses to AZD1222 COVID-19 vaccine. In regard to this clone: Its antigen remains unknown.

Study-level results: Only a handful of individuals given AZD1222 were seropositive at baseline. Sampled repertoires all dated from after the peak T cell response.

The CDR3 extends over 16 amino acids. CDR1 is KGHSH and CDR2 is LQKENI in the germline V gene. V was shortened by 4 bases and J by 1 base, with 13 bases between the two germline ends. The data were produced by immunoSEQ multiplex PCR, yet TCRdb's version contains in-frame clones alone and is incomplete. The profile covers 250,000 to 300,000 clones, with approximately 94% appearing a single time and around 0.57% taken by the ten largest. The genes are TRBV18 and TRBJ1-4, with D uncertain. The TCR was taken from an adult who received the AZD1222 COVID-19 vaccine. The starting material was peripheral blood, obtained 28 days after the second AZD1222 dose. The CDR3 protein is CASSRRVGVTNEKLFF. The CDR3 region has the DNA TGTGCCAGCTCACGGCGAGTCGGGGTAACTAATGAAAAACTGTTTTTT.